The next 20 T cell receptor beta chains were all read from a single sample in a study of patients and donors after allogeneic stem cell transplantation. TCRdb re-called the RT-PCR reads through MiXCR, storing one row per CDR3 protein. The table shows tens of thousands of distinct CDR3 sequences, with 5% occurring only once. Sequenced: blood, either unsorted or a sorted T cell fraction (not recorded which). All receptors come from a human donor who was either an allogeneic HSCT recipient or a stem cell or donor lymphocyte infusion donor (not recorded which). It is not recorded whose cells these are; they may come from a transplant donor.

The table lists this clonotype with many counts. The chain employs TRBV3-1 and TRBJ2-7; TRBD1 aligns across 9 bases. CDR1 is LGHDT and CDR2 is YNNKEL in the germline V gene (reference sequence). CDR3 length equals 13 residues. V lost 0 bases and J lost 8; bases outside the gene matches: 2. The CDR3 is CASSQEDRGKQYF. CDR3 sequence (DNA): TGTGCCAGCAGCCAAGAGGACAGGGGTAAGCAGTACTTC.

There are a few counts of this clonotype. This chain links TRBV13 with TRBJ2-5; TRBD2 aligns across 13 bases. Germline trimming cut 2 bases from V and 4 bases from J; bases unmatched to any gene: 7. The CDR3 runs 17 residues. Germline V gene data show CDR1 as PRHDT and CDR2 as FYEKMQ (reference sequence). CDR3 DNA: TGTGCCAGCAGCTTAACTAGCGGGGGGGCAATAGGAGAGACCCAGTACTTC. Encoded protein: CASSLTSGGAIGETQYF. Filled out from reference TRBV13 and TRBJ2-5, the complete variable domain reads AAGVIQSPRHLIKEKRETATLKCYPIPRHDTVYWYQQGPGQDPQFLISFYEKMQSDKGSIPDRFSAQQFSDYHSELNMSSLELGDSALYFCASSLTSGGAIGETQYFGPGTRLLVL.

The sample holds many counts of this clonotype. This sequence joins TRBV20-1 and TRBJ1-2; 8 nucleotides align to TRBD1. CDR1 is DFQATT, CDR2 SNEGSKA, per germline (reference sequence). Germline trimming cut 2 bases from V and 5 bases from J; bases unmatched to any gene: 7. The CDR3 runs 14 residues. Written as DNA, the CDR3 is TGCAGTGCTAGAAACGGACAGGGACCTTATGGCTACACCTTC. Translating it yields CSARNGQGPYGYTF.

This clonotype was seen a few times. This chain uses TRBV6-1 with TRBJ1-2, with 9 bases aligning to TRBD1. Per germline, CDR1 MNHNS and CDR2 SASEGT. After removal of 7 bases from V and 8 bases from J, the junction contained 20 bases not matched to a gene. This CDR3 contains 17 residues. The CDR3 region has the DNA TGTGCCAGCACCTTACAATTCCGGGACAGGGCTTTTTCCGGCTACACCTTC. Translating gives CASTLQFRDRAFSGYTF.

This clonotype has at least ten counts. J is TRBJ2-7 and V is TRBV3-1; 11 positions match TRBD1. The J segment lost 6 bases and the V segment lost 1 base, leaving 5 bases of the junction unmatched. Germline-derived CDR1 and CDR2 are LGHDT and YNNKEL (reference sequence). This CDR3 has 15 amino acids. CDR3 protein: CASSQVLGTGGEQYF. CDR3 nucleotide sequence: TGTGCCAGCAGCCAAGTTCTCGGGACAGGGGGCGAGCAGTACTTC.

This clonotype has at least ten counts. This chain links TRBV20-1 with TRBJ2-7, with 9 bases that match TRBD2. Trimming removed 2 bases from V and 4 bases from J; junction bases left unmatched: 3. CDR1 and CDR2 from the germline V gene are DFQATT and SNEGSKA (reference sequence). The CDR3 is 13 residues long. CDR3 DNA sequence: TGCAGTGCTAGAAGACTAGCGGATTACGAGCAGTACTTC. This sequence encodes CSARRLADYEQYF.

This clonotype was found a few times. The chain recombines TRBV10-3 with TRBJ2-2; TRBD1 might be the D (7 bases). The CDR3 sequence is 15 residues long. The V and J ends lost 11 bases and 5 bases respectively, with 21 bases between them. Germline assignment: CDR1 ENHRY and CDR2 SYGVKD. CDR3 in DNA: TGTGCCGGAGGGACAGCGGCAGGGGCAACCGGGGAGCTGTTTTTT. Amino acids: CAGGTAAGATGELFF.

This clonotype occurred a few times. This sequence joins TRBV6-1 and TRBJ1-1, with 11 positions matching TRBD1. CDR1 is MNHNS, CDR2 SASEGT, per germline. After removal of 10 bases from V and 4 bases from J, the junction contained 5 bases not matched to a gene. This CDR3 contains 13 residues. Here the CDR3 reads CATSGQGGTEAFF. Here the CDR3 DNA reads TGTGCCACCTCGGGACAGGGGGGCACTGAAGCTTTCTTT.

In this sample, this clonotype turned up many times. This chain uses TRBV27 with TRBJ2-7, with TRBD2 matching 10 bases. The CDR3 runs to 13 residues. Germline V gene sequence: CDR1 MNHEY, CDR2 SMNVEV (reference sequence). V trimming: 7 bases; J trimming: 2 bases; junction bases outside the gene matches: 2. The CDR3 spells CASKAGGPYEQYF. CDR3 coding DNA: TGTGCCAGCAAAGCGGGAGGGCCCTACGAGCAGTACTTC.

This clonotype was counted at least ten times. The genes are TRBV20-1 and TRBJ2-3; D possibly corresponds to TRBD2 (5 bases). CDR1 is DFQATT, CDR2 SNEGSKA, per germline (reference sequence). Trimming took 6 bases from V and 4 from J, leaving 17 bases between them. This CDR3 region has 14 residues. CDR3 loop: CSAKEASSPDTQYF. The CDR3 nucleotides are TGCAGTGCCAAGGAGGCTAGTTCTCCAGATACGCAGTATTTT.

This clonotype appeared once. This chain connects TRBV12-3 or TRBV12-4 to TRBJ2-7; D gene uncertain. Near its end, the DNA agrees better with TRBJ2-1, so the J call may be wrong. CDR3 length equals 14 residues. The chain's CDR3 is CASTFPGRPSEQFF. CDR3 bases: TGTGCCAGCACCTTCCCCGGGCGGCCAAGCGAGCAGTTCTTC.

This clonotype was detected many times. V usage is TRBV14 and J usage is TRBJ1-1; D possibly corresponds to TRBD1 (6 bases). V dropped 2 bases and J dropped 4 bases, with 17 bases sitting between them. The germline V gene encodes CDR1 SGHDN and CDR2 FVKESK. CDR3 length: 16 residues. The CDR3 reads CASSQTRRGTRTEAFF. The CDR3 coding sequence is TGTGCCAGCAGCCAAACCCGCCGGGGGACACGCACTGAAGCTTTCTTT.

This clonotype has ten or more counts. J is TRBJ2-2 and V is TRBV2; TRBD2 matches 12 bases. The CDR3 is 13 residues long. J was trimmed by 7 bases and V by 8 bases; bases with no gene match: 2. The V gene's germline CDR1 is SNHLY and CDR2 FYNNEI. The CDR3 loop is CASLAGGSGELFF. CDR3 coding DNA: TGTGCCAGCCTAGCGGGGGGGAGCGGGGAGCTGTTTTTT.

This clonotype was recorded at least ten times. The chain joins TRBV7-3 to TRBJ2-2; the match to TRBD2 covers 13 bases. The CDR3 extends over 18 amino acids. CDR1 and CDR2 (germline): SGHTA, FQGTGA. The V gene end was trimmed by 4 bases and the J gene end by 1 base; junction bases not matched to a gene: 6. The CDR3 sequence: CASSSPGLAGMNTGELFF. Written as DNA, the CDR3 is TGTGCCAGCAGCTCTCCGGGACTAGCGGGGATGAACACCGGGGAGCTGTTTTTT.

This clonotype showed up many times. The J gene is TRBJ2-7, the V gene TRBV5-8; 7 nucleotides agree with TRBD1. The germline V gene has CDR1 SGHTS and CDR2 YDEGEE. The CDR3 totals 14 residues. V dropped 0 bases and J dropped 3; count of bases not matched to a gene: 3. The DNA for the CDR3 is TGTGCCAGCAGCTTGGGGACAGGCCTCTACGAGCAGTACTTC. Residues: CASSLGTGLYEQYF.

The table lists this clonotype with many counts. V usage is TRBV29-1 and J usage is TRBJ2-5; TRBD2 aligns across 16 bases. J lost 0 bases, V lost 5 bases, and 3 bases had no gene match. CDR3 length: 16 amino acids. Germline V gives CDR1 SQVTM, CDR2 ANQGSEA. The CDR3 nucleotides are TGCAGCGTTAAGGGACTAGCGGGAGGGAACCAAGAGACCCAGTACTTC. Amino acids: CSVKGLAGGNQETQYF.

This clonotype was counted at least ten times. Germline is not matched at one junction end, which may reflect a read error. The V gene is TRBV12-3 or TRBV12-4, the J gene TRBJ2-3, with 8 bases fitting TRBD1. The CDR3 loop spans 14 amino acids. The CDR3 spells CASSRRGRTDTQYF. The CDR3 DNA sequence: TGTGCCAGCAGTCGCAGGGGGCGCACGGATACGCAGTATTTT.

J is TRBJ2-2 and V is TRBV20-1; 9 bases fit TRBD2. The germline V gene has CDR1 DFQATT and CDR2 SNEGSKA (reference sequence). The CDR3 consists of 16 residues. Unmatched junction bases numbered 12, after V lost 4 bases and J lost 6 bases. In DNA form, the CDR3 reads TGCAGTGCTAACCGCCTGGTAGCGGGAGATCCCGGGGAGCTGTTTTTT. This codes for CSANRLVAGDPGELFF.

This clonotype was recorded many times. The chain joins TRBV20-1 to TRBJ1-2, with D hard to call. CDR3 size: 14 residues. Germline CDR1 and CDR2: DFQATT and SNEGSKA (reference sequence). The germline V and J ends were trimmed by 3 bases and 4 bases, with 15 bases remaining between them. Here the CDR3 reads CSASVPMQGYGYTF. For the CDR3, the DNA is TGCAGTGCTAGCGTACCCATGCAAGGCTATGGCTACACCTTC.

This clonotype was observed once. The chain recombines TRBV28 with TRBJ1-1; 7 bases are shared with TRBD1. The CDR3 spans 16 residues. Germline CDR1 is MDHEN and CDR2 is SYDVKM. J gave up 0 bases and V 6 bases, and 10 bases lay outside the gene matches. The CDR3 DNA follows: TGTGCCAGCAGCAATCCGGACAGGCTATTGAACACTGAAGCTTTCTTT. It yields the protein CASSNPDRLLNTEAFF.